Presented here are 17 T cell receptor beta chains from one specimen sequenced in a study of cytomegalovirus exposure and HLA in healthy donors. Method: immunoSEQ multiplex PCR; TCRdb's copy keeps in-frame clones and lacks some. The sample has about 130,000 clones, approximately 94% seen once. The specimen was PBMCs. All receptors come from a woman aged 18 to 35 in good health and CMV-seronegative.

The rearrangement uses TRBV28 and TRBJ1-5; possible D gene TRBD1, 6 bases. The germline V gene encodes CDR1 MDHEN and CDR2 SYDVKM. The CDR3 consists of 13 residues. Trimming pared 7 bases from V and 2 bases from J, leaving 9 bases between. The CDR3 loop is CASKQGGNQPQHF. The CDR3 nucleotides read TGTGCCAGCAAACAGGGTGGCAATCAGCCCCAGCATTTT.

This rearrangement joins TRBV27 to TRBJ1-1; a weak D match, TRBD1 (6 bases). This CDR3 contains 16 residues. CDR1 and CDR2 (germline): MNHEY, SMNVEV (reference sequence). The V and J ends lost 6 bases and 1 base respectively, with 18 bases between them. The CDR3 sequence: CASRDGRDTWNTEAFF. CDR3 DNA: TGTGCCAGCAGAGACGGCCGGGACACCTGGAACACTGAAGCTTTCTTT.

This clone was seen a single time. This chain joins TRBV25-1 and TRBJ2-1; 9 nucleotides match TRBD2. Looked up from germline, CDR1 is MGHDK and CDR2 is SYGVNS. V was clipped by 4 bases and J by 7 bases; unmatched bases: 11. The CDR3 totals 16 residues. The CDR3 protein is CASSGTSAPPRNEQFF. DNA of the CDR3: TGTGCCAGCAGTGGGACTAGCGCCCCCCCGCGGAATGAGCAGTTCTTC.

This clone is a singleton in its sample. V usage is TRBV28 and J usage is TRBJ1-1, with D unresolved. Germline V gene sequence: CDR1 MDHEN, CDR2 SYDVKM. CDR3 size: 12 residues. V gave up 3 bases and J gave up 6 bases, with 8 bases separating them. CDR3 residues: CASSFGVSEAFF. The DNA for the CDR3 is TGTGCCAGCAGTTTCGGGGTCTCTGAAGCTTTCTTT.

The V gene is TRBV9, the J gene TRBJ2-7; D is ambiguous. The CDR3 covers 15 residues. The V gene lost 0 bases and the J gene lost 3 bases, with 13 bases spanning the gap. Germline V gives CDR1 SGDLS, CDR2 YYNGEE. The CDR3 sequence is CASSVGAATSYEQYF. CDR3 DNA sequence: TGTGCCAGCAGCGTAGGTGCTGCCACGAGCTACGAGCAGTACTTC.

J is TRBJ1-2 and V is TRBV30; 10 positions agree with TRBD1. The CDR3 has 19 amino acids. The V segment lost 1 base and the J segment 3 bases; nucleotides outside the gene matches: 17. In germline, CDR1 is GTSNPN, CDR2 SVGIG (reference sequence). As DNA, the CDR3 is TGTGCCTGGAGTGGATCGAAAGGGACAGGGGCAGGGGGGTACTATGGCTACACCTTC. As protein: CAWSGSKGTGAGGYYGYTF.

In its sample, this clone was seen once. The chain links TRBV6-6 to TRBJ2-5, with 8 nucleotides matching TRBD1. The V gene end was trimmed by 6 bases and the J gene end by 5 bases; junction bases not matched to a gene: 2. The CDR3 covers 12 residues. Germline V gene sequence: CDR1 MNHNY, CDR2 SVGAGI (reference sequence). The CDR3 DNA reads as TGTGCCAGCAGGGACAGGGCTGAGACCCAGTACTTC. Amino acids: CASRDRAETQYF.

The J gene is TRBJ1-2, the V gene TRBV4-1; 8 bases are shared with TRBD1. The trim removed 4 bases at V and 3 bases at J, leaving 7 bases unmatched. Germline CDR1 is MGHRA and CDR2 is YSYEKL. The CDR3 is made up of 15 amino acids. The CDR3 coding sequence is TGCGCCAGCAGCCTCTTGACAGGGGATGACTATGGCTACACCTTC. It encodes CASSLLTGDDYGYTF.

The chain recombines TRBV30 with TRBJ1-2, with D maybe TRBD1 (5 bases). Trimming removed 4 bases from V and 3 bases from J, with 12 bases in between. CDR1 is GTSNPN, CDR2 SVGIG, per germline (reference sequence). The CDR3 runs 13 residues. The CDR3 loop reads CAWKRRGDYGYTF. The CDR3 DNA reads as TGTGCCTGGAAACGAAGGGGTGACTATGGCTACACCTTC.

A remark on this clone: The identical CDR3 is also encoded by other nucleotide sequences in the sample. The J gene is TRBJ2-3, the V gene TRBV5-4; 11 bases match TRBD2. The CDR3 has 16 amino acids. J gave up 3 bases and V 4 bases, and 7 bases lay outside the gene matches. CDR1 is SGHNT, CDR2 YYREEE, per germline (reference sequence). The CDR3 reads CASSPLAGGATDTQYF. The CDR3 region has the DNA TGTGCCAGCAGCCCTCTAGCGGGGGGAGCAACAGATACGCAGTATTTT.

The J gene is TRBJ2-7, the V gene TRBV10-3; D is possibly TRBD2 (6 bases). V shed 2 bases and J shed 4 bases, with 12 bases lying between them. Germline CDR1 ENHRY, CDR2 SYGVKD. The CDR3 consists of 14 residues. Here the CDR3 DNA reads TGTGCCATCAGTGAGACGGGAGAAGTTTACGAGCAGTACTTC. It yields the protein CAISETGEVYEQYF.

The rearrangement uses TRBV5-1 and TRBJ1-4; D is undetermined. V lost 1 base and J 0 bases, leaving 7 bases between the germline ends. This CDR3 comprises 15 residues. CDR1 is SGHRS, CDR2 YFSETQ, per germline. DNA of the CDR3: TGCGCCAGCAGCTTGACAGCCGCAACTAATGAAAAACTGTTTTTT. It codes for CASSLTAATNEKLFF.

The chain carries TRBV2 and TRBJ2-1; 10 nucleotides agree with TRBD1. The CDR3 length is 14 residues. Germline values: CDR1 SNHLY, CDR2 FYNNEI. With V trimmed by 4 bases and J by 7 bases, 4 bases remained unmatched. CDR3 nucleotides: TGTGCCAGCAGTGCCGGGACAGGGGTGAATGAGCAGTTCTTC. This gives the protein CASSAGTGVNEQFF.

V usage is TRBV2 and J usage is TRBJ1-4; 8 positions agree with TRBD1. Germline V gives CDR1 SNHLY, CDR2 FYNNEI. The CDR3 length is 13 residues. The J segment lost 8 bases and the V segment lost 1 base, leaving 0 bases of the junction unmatched. CDR3 region: CASSEGQGEKLFF. The CDR3 DNA follows: TGTGCCAGCAGTGAAGGACAGGGGGAAAAACTGTTTTTT.

V usage is TRBV5-1 and J usage is TRBJ2-2, with D perhaps matching TRBD2 (5 bases). CDR1 SGHRS and CDR2 YFSETQ come from the germline V gene. V shed 0 bases and J shed 0 bases, with 6 bases lying between them. The CDR3 length is 15 residues. The chain's CDR3 is CASSLGEPNTGELFF. The CDR3 region has the DNA TGCGCCAGCAGCTTGGGGGAGCCGAACACCGGGGAGCTGTTTTTT. The full variable domain, its missing parts supplied by reference TRBV5-1 and TRBJ2-2, is KAGVTQTPRYLIKTRGQQVTLSCSPISGHRSVSWYQQTPGQGLQFLFEYFSETQRNKGNFPGRFSGRQFSNSRSEMNVSTLELGDSALYLCASSLGEPNTGELFFGEGSRLTVL.

V usage is TRBV6-5 and J usage is TRBJ2-7; tentative D call: TRBD2 (6 bases). This CDR3 contains 15 residues. CDR1 is MNHEY and CDR2 is SVGAGI in the germline V gene. V lost 6 bases, J lost 2 bases, and 17 bases lay in between. The CDR3 spells CASRAFSGDTYEQYF. The DNA for the CDR3 is TGTGCCAGCAGGGCCTTTAGCGGAGATACCTACGAGCAGTACTTC.

This rearrangement joins TRBV9 to TRBJ2-3, with 8 bases that match TRBD2. V lost 4 bases, J lost 1 base, and 5 bases stayed unmatched. The CDR3 extends over 15 amino acids. Germline V lookup: CDR1 SGDLS, CDR2 YYNGEE. CDR3 sequence (DNA): TGTGCCAGCAGCAACCGAGCGGGGGGCACAGATACGCAGTATTTT. Translating gives CASSNRAGGTDTQYF.